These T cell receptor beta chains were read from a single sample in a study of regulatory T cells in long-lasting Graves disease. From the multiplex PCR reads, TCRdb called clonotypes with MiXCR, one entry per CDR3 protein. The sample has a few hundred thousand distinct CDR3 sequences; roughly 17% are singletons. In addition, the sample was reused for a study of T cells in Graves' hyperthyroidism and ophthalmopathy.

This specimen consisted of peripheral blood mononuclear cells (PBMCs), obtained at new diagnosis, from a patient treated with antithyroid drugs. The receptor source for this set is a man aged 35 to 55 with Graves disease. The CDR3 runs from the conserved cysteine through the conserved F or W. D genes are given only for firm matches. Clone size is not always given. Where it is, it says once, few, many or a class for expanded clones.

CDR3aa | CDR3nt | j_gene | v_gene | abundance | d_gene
CAPSRLVYEQYF | TGTGCCCCCTCCCGACTTGTCTACGAGCAGTACTTC | TRBJ2-7 | TRBV6-1 | - | -
CASSAHPGQLNTEAFF | TGTGCCAGCAGCGCACATCCGGGACAGCTGAACACTGAAGCTTTCTTT | TRBJ1-1 | TRBV12-3/TRBV12-4 | many | TRBD1
CASTPRDNPSTQYF | TGTGCCAGCACCCCTCGGGACAATCCTTCCACGCAGTATTTT | TRBJ2-3 | TRBV28 | many | -
CASSELAGLQETQYF | TGTGCCAGCAGTGAACTAGCGGGGCTGCAAGAGACCCAGTACTTC | TRBJ2-5 | TRBV2 | many | TRBD2
CASSFNPGSTTGELFF | TGTGCCAGCAGCTTTAACCCAGGGTCCACCACCGGGGAGCTGTTTTTT | TRBJ2-2 | TRBV7-3 | few | -
CASSNRAQEQFF | TGTGCCAGCAGTAACAGGGCCCAGGAGCAGTTCTTC | TRBJ2-1 | TRBV6-1 | few | -
CASSYGHYEQYF | TGTGCCAGCAGCTACGGCCACTACGAGCAGTACTTC | TRBJ2-7 | TRBV5-4 | few | -
CASSFAGGGYEQYF | TGTGCCAGCAGCTTTGCGGGGGGGGGCTACGAGCAGTACTTC | TRBJ2-7 | TRBV11-1 | - | TRBD2
CASSRTHGEYEKLFF | TGTGCCAGCAGCAGGACCCACGGGGAATACGAAAAACTGTTTTTT | TRBJ1-4 | TRBV12-3/TRBV12-4 | many | -
CASSLEVAGKFF | TGTGCCAGCAGCTTAGAAGTAGCGGGGAAGTTCTTC | TRBJ2-1 | TRBV7-2 | few | TRBD2
CAWRNRASTDTQYF | TGTGCCTGGAGGAACCGGGCGAGCACAGATACGCAGTATTTT | TRBJ2-3 | TRBV30 | many | -
CASSPRQARVLADTQYF | TGTGCCAGCAGTCCTCGACAGGCTCGAGTCCTCGCAGATACGCAGTATTTT | TRBJ2-3 | TRBV27 | many | -
CASSVGGGFSYEQYF | TGTGCCAGCAGCGTAGGTGGCGGATTTTCCTACGAGCAGTACTTC | TRBJ2-7 | TRBV9 | many | -
CATSDRGAGDQETQYF | TGTGCCACCAGTGATCGGGGAGCGGGGGACCAAGAGACCCAGTACTTC | TRBJ2-5 | TRBV24-1 | - | TRBD2
CASSLNRDGEKLFF | TGTGCCAGCTCTTTGAACAGGGACGGGGAAAAACTGTTTTTT | TRBJ1-4 | TRBV7-2 | many | -
CASSPYHQPQHF | TGTGCCAGCAGCCCGTATCATCAGCCCCAGCATTTT | TRBJ1-5 | TRBV7-2 | - | -
CASSFGPWAPYGYTF | TGTGCCAGCAGTTTCGGCCCCTGGGCCCCTTATGGCTACACCTTC | TRBJ1-2 | TRBV12-3/TRBV12-4 | - | -
CASSVTAGLAGHTEAFF | TGTGCCAGCAGCGTAACCGCCGGACTAGCGGGGCACACTGAAGCTTTCTTT | TRBJ1-1 | TRBV9 | - | -
CSVEETPSGAETQYF | TGCAGCGTTGAAGAAACGCCTAGCGGGGCCGAGACCCAGTACTTC | TRBJ2-5 | TRBV29-1 | - | TRBD2
CSARAAGGRNEQFF | TGCAGTGCTAGAGCAGCGGGGGGGCGAAATGAGCAGTTCTTC | TRBJ2-1 | TRBV20-1 | many | TRBD2
CAISEGSGGFTGELFF | TGTGCCATCAGTGAAGGTAGCGGGGGTTTCACCGGGGAGCTGTTTTTT | TRBJ2-2 | TRBV10-3 | few | TRBD2
CASSQDQGGNQPQHF | TGCGCCAGCAGCCAGGACCAGGGCGGGAATCAGCCCCAGCATTTT | TRBJ1-5 | TRBV4-1 | - | -
CASSSYTGTANIQYF | TGTGCCAGCAGTTCCTATACCGGGACAGCGAACATTCAGTACTTC | TRBJ2-4 | TRBV27 | - | TRBD1
CASSASGTGLYYTDTQYF | TGTGCCAGCAGCGCTAGTGGGACAGGCCTTTATTACACAGATACGCAGTATTTT | TRBJ2-3 | TRBV7-6 | - | TRBD1
CASSARGGAWDTQYF | TGTGCCAGCAGCGCAAGAGGGGGGGCCTGGGATACGCAGTATTTT | TRBJ2-3 | TRBV3-1 | many | -
CASSPLQGDEKLFF | TGTGCCAGCAGCCCTCTGCAGGGGGATGAAAAACTGTTTTTT | TRBJ1-4 | TRBV14 | few | TRBD1
CASGVSTDTQYF | TGTGCTAGTGGCGTTAGCACAGATACGCAGTATTTT | TRBJ2-3 | TRBV18 | many | -
CASMYSLYDTQYF | TGTGCCAGCATGTACAGTCTGTATGATACGCAGTATTTT | TRBJ2-3 | TRBV5-1 | once | -
CATKLGANTEAFF | TGTGCCACCAAGCTGGGAGCGAACACTGAAGCTTTCTTT | TRBJ1-1 | TRBV24-1 | many | -
CASSLARTDTQYF | TGTGCCAGCAGCTTAGCGAGAACAGATACGCAGTATTTT | TRBJ2-3 | TRBV7-9 | many | -